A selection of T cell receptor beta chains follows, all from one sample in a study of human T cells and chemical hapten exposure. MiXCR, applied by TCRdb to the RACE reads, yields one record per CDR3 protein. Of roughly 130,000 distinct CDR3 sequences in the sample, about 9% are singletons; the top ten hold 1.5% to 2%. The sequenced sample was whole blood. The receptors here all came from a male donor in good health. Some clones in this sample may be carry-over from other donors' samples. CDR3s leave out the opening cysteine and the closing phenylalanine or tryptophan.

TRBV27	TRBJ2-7	ASSLFSMGDSYEQY
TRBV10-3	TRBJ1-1	ATAGAGDTEAF
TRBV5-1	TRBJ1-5	ANGLDRGHQPQH
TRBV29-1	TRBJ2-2	SVAPGQGHTGELF
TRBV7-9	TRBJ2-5	ASRGEDQETQY
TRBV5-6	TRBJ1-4	ASSRKGQEFNEKLF
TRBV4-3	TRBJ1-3	ASSQDVSSGNTIY
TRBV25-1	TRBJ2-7	ASSESPYEQY
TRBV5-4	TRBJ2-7	ASSQGLAGEDEQY
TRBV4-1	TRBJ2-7	ASSQEEGLGYEQY
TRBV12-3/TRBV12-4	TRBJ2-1	ASSAMGAHNEQF
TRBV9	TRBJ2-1	ASSRDGGYNEQF
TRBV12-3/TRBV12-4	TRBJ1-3	ASSLLGVSGNTIY
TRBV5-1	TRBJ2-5	ASSLATGPQETQY
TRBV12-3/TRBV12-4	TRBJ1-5	ASSLARIQPQH
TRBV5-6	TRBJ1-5	ASSFARGGQPQH
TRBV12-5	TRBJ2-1	ASGLRRESYNEQF